This T cell receptor beta chain appears in the sequencing data of a study of shared clonotypes between healthy human individuals. Points from the study as a whole: Between several donors, naive CD4 clonotypes were shared at a level of around 4.9%.

It was CD45RO-negative cells, positively selected for CCR7, that made up naive CD8 cells, with terminally differentiated effector memory CD45RA+ cells excluded. In germline, CDR1 is LGHNA, CDR2 YNFKEQ. This CDR3 has 15 amino acids. V gave up 2 bases and J gave up 3 bases, with 14 bases separating them. A remark on this clone: The antigen is not known.

Assay used: immunoSEQ multiplex PCR; TCRdb lists only in-frame clones, some missing. The sample consists of about 2 million clones, around 96% of them appearing once. The TCR was taken from a man aged 18 to 30 in good health. The V and J genes are TRBV4-2 and TRBJ2-7, with a possible D match to TRBD2 (6 bases). The sequencing input was naive CD8+ T cells sorted from blood. The DNA of the CDR3 is TGTGCCAGCAGCCAAAGACGGGACTTCCACTACGAGCAGTACTTC. This translates into CASSQRRDFHYEQYF.